The source of this TCR beta chain is a study of identical twins. TCRdb used MiXCR to reprocess the 5' RACE reads, holding one entry per CDR3 protein. The sample consists of 550,000 to 700,000 distinct CDR3 sequences, 21% of them appearing once. The CDR3 is made up of 14 amino acids. The V gene lost 7 bases and the J gene lost 0 bases, with 13 bases spanning the gap. CDR1 and CDR2 from the germline V gene are MNHNS and SASEGT. This sample was shared with a second study, whose subject was T cells expressing NK-cell markers.

The receptor was isolated from a woman in her late teens or twenties in good health. The material sequenced was PBMCs. J is TRBJ2-7 and V is TRBV6-1; no clear D. CDR3 nucleotide sequence: TGTGCCAGCACGGGCCAGGCTTACTCCTACGAGCAGTACTTC. This sequence encodes CASTGQAYSYEQYF.